This T cell receptor (beta chain) was profiled in a study of T cell responses to AZD1222 COVID-19 vaccine. J gave up 7 bases and V 3 bases, and 6 bases lay outside the gene matches. Looked up from germline, CDR1 is KGHSH and CDR2 is LQKENI. The CDR3 extends over 14 amino acids. Generated by immunoSEQ multiplex PCR, the TCRdb table keeps only in-frame clones and is missing some. The sample carries 120,000 to 150,000 clones, about 93% recorded once. Whole-study findings and limits: Spike as a whole was targeted by vaccine-associated CD4 TCRs, dominant at 160-218 and 743-854.

Concerning this clone: The antigen is undetermined.

This sequence originates from an adult in good health. The rearrangement links TRBV18 to TRBJ2-7; 10 positions match TRBD1. The sample here was peripheral blood, taken on day 0 of MenACWY control vaccination. CDR3 sequence: CASSPGTGVEEQYF. The CDR3 region has the DNA TGTGCCAGCTCACCCGGGACAGGGGTAGAAGAGCAGTACTTC.